The 7 T cell receptor beta chains below come from one sample, sequenced in a study of blood T cell repertoires in COVID-19. The method was immunoSEQ multiplex PCR; TCRdb's version includes in-frame clones alone and lacks a portion of them. The sample holds more than 300,000 clones, roughly 91% seen once. Sequenced material: PBMCs or T cells enriched from blood (not recorded which). All receptors derive from a woman aged 30 to 39 who had recovered from COVID-19.

The J gene is TRBJ2-7, the V gene TRBV4-1; 11 bases map to TRBD2. V trimming: 5 bases; J trimming: 0 bases; junction bases outside the gene matches: 9. CDR3 length: 17 amino acids. Germline CDR1 and CDR2: MGHRA and YSYEKL. CDR3 sequence: CASSFSGLAGDSYEQYF. The CDR3 DNA is TGCGCCAGCAGCTTCAGCGGACTAGCGGGTGACTCCTACGAGCAGTACTTC.

V and J are TRBV15 and TRBJ2-1; D possibly corresponds to TRBD2 (7 bases). The CDR3 runs 13 residues. Trimming took 11 bases from V and 7 from J, leaving 18 bases between them. The germline gives CDR1 LNHNV, CDR2 YYDKDF (reference sequence). CDR3 residues: CALGGGALNEQFF. The CDR3 DNA sequence: TGTGCCCTAGGAGGGGGGGCGTTGAATGAGCAGTTCTTC.

This chain uses TRBV19 with TRBJ2-1; D gene uncertain. The V and J ends lost 4 bases and 6 bases respectively, with 10 bases between them. Germline lookup yields CDR1 LNHDA and CDR2 SQIVND (reference sequence). The CDR3 length is 13 residues. CDR3 sequence: CASSTPTINEQFF. Here the CDR3 DNA reads TGTGCCAGTAGTACACCGACAATCAATGAGCAGTTCTTC.

The rearrangement uses TRBV10-3 and TRBJ1-5; no reliable D call. CDR3 length: 15 amino acids. In germline, CDR1 is ENHRY, CDR2 SYGVKD. V lost 0 bases to trimming and J lost 6 bases, with 12 bases between them. CDR3 sequence: CAISESRGSVQPQHF. The CDR3 bases are TGTGCCATCAGTGAGTCGCGGGGTTCAGTTCAGCCCCAGCATTTT.

In the case of this clone: A read error may produce the germline difference seen at one junction end. The V call is TRBV7-7, the J call TRBJ2-3; 7 nucleotides align to TRBD1. The CDR3 runs 15 residues. Germline V gives CDR1 SSHAT, CDR2 FNYEAQ (reference sequence). The CDR3 here is CASSRDSGITDTQYF. The CDR3 bases are TGTGCTAGCAGCCGGGACAGTGGTATCACAGATACGCAGTATTTT.

This chain connects TRBV28 to TRBJ2-3; 8 nucleotides align to TRBD2. The germline V gene encodes CDR1 MDHEN and CDR2 SYDVKM. V lost 4 bases, J lost 0 bases, and 9 bases stayed unmatched. The CDR3 totals 17 residues. The CDR3 reads CASSSRTSRRSTDTQYF. The CDR3 nucleotides read TGTGCCAGCAGTTCTCGGACTAGCCGTCGGAGCACAGATACGCAGTATTTT. The full variable domain, with the rest looked up from reference TRBV28 and TRBJ2-3, is DVKVTQSSRYLVKRTGEKVFLECVQDMDHENMFWYRQDPGLGLRLIYFSYDVKMKEKGDIPEGYSVSREKKERFSLILESASTNQTSMYLCASSSRTSRRSTDTQYFGPGTRLTVL.

This rearrangement joins TRBV19 to TRBJ2-7, with D perhaps TRBD2 (6 bases). This CDR3 is 15 amino acids long. V lost 1 base to trimming and J lost 3 bases, with 13 bases between them. The V gene's germline CDR1 is LNHDA and CDR2 SQIVND (reference sequence). The CDR3 sequence is CASSIAGDRHYEQYF. In nucleotides, the CDR3 is TGTGCCAGTAGTATAGCGGGAGATCGGCACTACGAGCAGTACTTC.